The 24 T cell receptor beta chains below come from one sample, sequenced in a study of shared clonotypes between healthy human individuals. Using immunoSEQ multiplex PCR, the repertoire was profiled, and TCRdb retains in-frame clones only, with some absent. In the table there are some 1.4 million clones, roughly 96% of which are singletons. The sequenced sample was naive CD4+ T cells sorted from blood. The subset here: CD45RA+ positively selected. The receptors were gathered from a man aged 25-40 years in good health.

V usage is TRBV11-2 and J usage is TRBJ2-1; a possible D gene is TRBD1 (6 bases). V shed 3 bases and J shed 10 bases, with 16 bases lying between them. The germline CDR1 and CDR2 sequences are SGHAT and FQNNGV. The CDR3 covers 14 residues. The CDR3 bases are TGTGCCAGCAGCTTTACGTCGGGACAAGGGGAGCAGTTCTTC. This encodes CASSFTSGQGEQFF.

The chain has TRBV28 and TRBJ1-2; tentatively, D is TRBD1 (5 bases). CDR3 length: 13 amino acids. Trimming cost V 5 bases and J 4 bases, with 11 bases left between them. Germline V CDR1 and CDR2: MDHEN, SYDVKM. The CDR3 here is CASSRGYIYGYTF. The DNA for the CDR3 is TGTGCCAGCAGTAGGGGTTATATCTATGGCTACACCTTC.

The chain combines TRBV7-2 with TRBJ2-1, with 8 positions matching TRBD2. The V segment lost 6 bases and the J segment 4 bases; nucleotides outside the gene matches: 11. Germline V gives CDR1 SGHTA, CDR2 FQGNSA. This CDR3 comprises 16 residues. The DNA of the CDR3 is TGTGCCAGCAGAAGCAGAGCGGGAGACCTATACAATGAGCAGTTCTTC. This sequence encodes CASRSRAGDLYNEQFF.

The rearrangement joins TRBV28 to TRBJ1-1; 8 bases map to TRBD1. After removal of 3 bases from V and 3 bases from J, the junction contained 9 bases not matched to a gene. This CDR3 has 16 residues. Germline CDR1 and CDR2: MDHEN and SYDVKM. CDR3 loop: CASSLAQGAGDTEAFF. In DNA, the CDR3 is TGTGCCAGCAGTTTGGCGCAGGGGGCCGGGGACACTGAAGCTTTCTTT.

The V gene is TRBV28, the J gene TRBJ1-1; D gene uncertain. The CDR3 is 16 residues long. From germline, CDR1 is MDHEN and CDR2 SYDVKM. V dropped 1 base and J dropped 5 bases, with 17 bases sitting between them. CDR3 region: CASSLLAGVSGTEAFF. As DNA, the CDR3 is TGTGCCAGCAGTTTATTGGCAGGAGTTAGTGGGACTGAAGCTTTCTTT.

The chain carries TRBV5-1 and TRBJ1-3; D is unresolved. The CDR3 consists of 15 residues. Germline CDR1 is SGHRS and CDR2 is YFSETQ. Between the trimmed V and J ends, which lost 4 bases and 2 bases, there was a span of 13 bases. CDR3 DNA sequence: TGCGCCAGCAGCCCGGTTTTAGGAACTGGAAACACCATATATTTT. Amino acids: CASSPVLGTGNTIYF.

V is TRBV5-1 and J is TRBJ2-7; TRBD2 aligns across 11 bases. Losses at the gene ends were 4 bases for V and 3 bases for J; bases not matched to a gene: 12. Germline assignment: CDR1 SGHRS and CDR2 YFSETQ. The CDR3 is 17 residues long. In nucleotides, the CDR3 is TGCGCCAGCAGCACAGAACAACTAGCGGGAGATTTCTACGAGCAGTACTTC. Its protein product is CASSTEQLAGDFYEQYF.

The CDR3 nucleotides read TGTGCCAGCAGCCAAGGAAGGGAGACCCAGTACTTC. Translation: CASSQGRETQYF. The genes are TRBV5-8 and TRBJ2-5; D uncertain. Trimming cost V 4 bases and J 5 bases, with 9 bases left between them. The germline gives CDR1 SGHTS, CDR2 YDEGEE. There are 12 residues in the CDR3. The complete variable domain, with remaining parts taken from reference TRBV5-8 and TRBJ2-5, reads EAGVTQSPTHLIKTRGQQATLRCSPISGHTSVYWYQQALGLGLQFLLWYDEGEERNRGNFPPRFSGRQFPNYSSELNVNALELEDSALYLCASSQGRETQYFGPGTRLLVL.

V is TRBV5-4 and J is TRBJ1-1, with D possibly being TRBD1 (5 bases). V dropped 3 bases and J dropped 0 bases, with 18 bases sitting between them. From germline, CDR1 is SGHNT and CDR2 YYREEE (reference sequence). The CDR3 covers 17 residues. CDR3 region: CASSSIFGARMNTEAFF. CDR3 DNA: TGTGCCAGCAGCTCAATCTTTGGGGCGAGAATGAACACTGAAGCTTTCTTT. Variable domain in full (rest from reference TRBV5-4 and TRBJ1-1): ETGVTQSPTHLIKTRGQQVTLRCSSQSGHNTVSWYQQALGQGPQFIFQYYREEENGRGNFPPRFSGLQFPNYSSELNVNALELDDSALYLCASSSIFGARMNTEAFFGQGTRLTVV.

The CDR3 bases are TGTGCCAGCAGCACGCCCTGTTACGGTAGTCGCAACCCCGCGTACACAGATACGCAGTATTTT. It specifies CASSTPCYGSRNPAYTDTQYF. This chain joins TRBV21-1 and TRBJ2-3; the listed D gene, TRBD2, was not tested against the DNA. TRBV21-1 is given as a pseudogene. This CDR3 spans 21 amino acids.

Concerning this clone: Other nucleotide sequences in the sample specify the same CDR3. This chain connects TRBV28 to TRBJ1-1; D is uncertain. This CDR3 spans 11 amino acids. Germline CDR1 and CDR2: MDHEN and SYDVKM. The V and J ends lost 6 bases and 5 bases respectively, with 7 bases between them. The CDR3 bases are TGTGCCAGCAGGGGTTTTACTGAAGCTTTCTTT. This gives the protein CASRGFTEAFF.

The rearrangement links TRBV6-1 to TRBJ2-1, with unresolved D. Trimming took off 8 bases at V and 8 bases at J, with 13 bases between the two ends. Germline V gene sequence: CDR1 MNHNS, CDR2 SASEGT. There are 12 residues in the CDR3. CDR3 bases: TGTGCCAGCGGCCCGGATGGATATGAGCAGTTCTTC. It specifies CASGPDGYEQFF.

The chain recombines TRBV30 with TRBJ2-5; D gene uncertain. The germline gives CDR1 GTSNPN, CDR2 SVGIG (reference sequence). Trimming removed 5 bases at V and 4 bases at J, with 14 bases between. CDR3 size: 13 residues. CDR3 in amino acids: CAWGKVVLETQYF. In DNA form, the CDR3 reads TGTGCCTGGGGTAAGGTCGTGTTAGAGACCCAGTACTTC.

The J gene is TRBJ1-4, the V gene TRBV28; D is unclear. CDR1 is MDHEN, CDR2 SYDVKM, per germline. The CDR3 contains 17 residues. V lost 5 bases, J lost 8 bases, and 24 bases lay in between. For the CDR3, the DNA is TGTGCCAGCAGTGGCCAGGTCCCCCCCCGGAATTGGGAAAAACTGTTTTTT. Translated: CASSGQVPPRNWEKLFF.

The V gene is TRBV20-1, the J gene TRBJ2-1; D not certain. The CDR3 is 11 amino acids. Germline V gene sequence: CDR1 DFQATT, CDR2 SNEGSKA (reference sequence). Trimming left V 2 bases short and J 8 bases short, with 7 bases between. This CDR3 is CSARPPHEQFF. The CDR3 coding sequence is TGCAGTGCTAGACCCCCACATGAGCAGTTCTTC.

A remark on this clone: Additional DNA sequences in this sample encode the identical CDR3. The rearrangement uses TRBV28 and TRBJ2-2, with D uncertain. Germline V gene data show CDR1 as MDHEN and CDR2 as SYDVKM. Trimming removed 1 base at V and 1 base at J, with 4 bases between. The CDR3 has 14 amino acids. DNA for the CDR3: TGTGCCAGCAGTTTATCAGGGAACACCGGGGAGCTGTTTTTT. Its translation is CASSLSGNTGELFF.

This clone turned up a few times. The chain has TRBV28 and TRBJ2-2; maybe TRBD1 (6 bases). The CDR3 has 12 residues. From germline, CDR1 is MDHEN and CDR2 SYDVKM. With 5 bases removed from V and 6 bases from J, the gap between germline ends came to 7 bases. In DNA form, the CDR3 reads TGTGCCAGCAGTGAGGGGGCCGGGGAGCTGTTTTTT. Protein product: CASSEGAGELFF.

The chain recombines TRBV5-1 with TRBJ1-2; D is possibly TRBD1 (5 bases). Trimming left V 3 bases short and J 4 bases short, with 25 bases between. Germline V gives CDR1 SGHRS, CDR2 YFSETQ. This CDR3 spans 18 amino acids. DNA for the CDR3: TGCGCCAGCAGCTGGCCTGAAGGGACCGGTGGCTTCCCCTATGGCTACACCTTC. This codes for CASSWPEGTGGFPYGYTF.

The genes are TRBV7-5 and TRBJ2-5; whether TRBD2, the table's D call, matches the DNA was not checked. TRBV7-5 is tagged as a pseudogene. This CDR3 has 15 amino acids. The CDR3 region is CVRSFVQLAWETQYF. The CDR3 DNA reads as TGTGTCAGAAGCTTCGTACAACTAGCGTGGGAGACCCAGTACTTC.

The genes are TRBV29-1 and TRBJ2-5; D unresolved. The CDR3 is 12 residues long. Per the germline V gene, CDR1 is SQVTM and CDR2 is ANQGSEA. Trimming shortened V by 7 bases and J by 0 bases, and 9 bases separated the two germline ends. In nucleotides, the CDR3 is TGCAGCGCCGTGCTCTACCAAGAGACCCAGTACTTC. Protein product: CSAVLYQETQYF.

The gene calls are TRBV18 and TRBJ2-1; tentatively, D is TRBD2 (6 bases). Germline CDR1 KGHSH, CDR2 LQKENI. The CDR3 has 16 residues. The V and J ends lost 5 bases and 4 bases respectively, with 18 bases between them. The CDR3 sequence: CASSSLSSGRYNEQFF. Here the CDR3 DNA reads TGTGCCAGCTCATCTCTATCCAGCGGGCGTTACAATGAGCAGTTCTTC.

The rearrangement uses TRBV7-8 and TRBJ2-1, with D possibly TRBD2 on 5 matching bases. The CDR3 length is 15 residues. With 0 bases removed from V and 7 bases from J, the gap between germline ends came to 13 bases. Germline loops: CDR1 SGHVS, CDR2 FQNEAQ. The CDR3 spells CASSLAGRIGNEQFF. CDR3 coding DNA: TGTGCCAGCAGCTTAGCGGGGAGAATTGGGAATGAGCAGTTCTTC.

V usage is TRBV5-1 and J usage is TRBJ2-7; 11 nucleotides agree with TRBD2. Germline CDR1 is SGHRS and CDR2 is YFSETQ. Trimming took 5 bases from V and 1 from J; bases not matched to a gene: 11. This CDR3 has 17 amino acids. As DNA, the CDR3 is TGCGCCAGCAGATATACTAGCGGGAGTAGGGGGTCCTACGAGCAGTACTTC. As protein: CASRYTSGSRGSYEQYF.

Concerning this clone: Other DNA sequences in this specimen translate into the identical CDR3. The V and J genes are TRBV9 and TRBJ2-7; 13 nucleotides line up with TRBD2. Per the germline V gene, CDR1 is SGDLS and CDR2 is YYNGEE. J lost 1 base, V lost 4 bases, and 5 bases had no gene match. The CDR3 is made up of 16 amino acids. The CDR3 DNA sequence: TGTGCCAGCAGCCCAGGACTAGCGGGAGTTTCCTACGAGCAGTACTTC. Protein sequence: CASSPGLAGVSYEQYF.